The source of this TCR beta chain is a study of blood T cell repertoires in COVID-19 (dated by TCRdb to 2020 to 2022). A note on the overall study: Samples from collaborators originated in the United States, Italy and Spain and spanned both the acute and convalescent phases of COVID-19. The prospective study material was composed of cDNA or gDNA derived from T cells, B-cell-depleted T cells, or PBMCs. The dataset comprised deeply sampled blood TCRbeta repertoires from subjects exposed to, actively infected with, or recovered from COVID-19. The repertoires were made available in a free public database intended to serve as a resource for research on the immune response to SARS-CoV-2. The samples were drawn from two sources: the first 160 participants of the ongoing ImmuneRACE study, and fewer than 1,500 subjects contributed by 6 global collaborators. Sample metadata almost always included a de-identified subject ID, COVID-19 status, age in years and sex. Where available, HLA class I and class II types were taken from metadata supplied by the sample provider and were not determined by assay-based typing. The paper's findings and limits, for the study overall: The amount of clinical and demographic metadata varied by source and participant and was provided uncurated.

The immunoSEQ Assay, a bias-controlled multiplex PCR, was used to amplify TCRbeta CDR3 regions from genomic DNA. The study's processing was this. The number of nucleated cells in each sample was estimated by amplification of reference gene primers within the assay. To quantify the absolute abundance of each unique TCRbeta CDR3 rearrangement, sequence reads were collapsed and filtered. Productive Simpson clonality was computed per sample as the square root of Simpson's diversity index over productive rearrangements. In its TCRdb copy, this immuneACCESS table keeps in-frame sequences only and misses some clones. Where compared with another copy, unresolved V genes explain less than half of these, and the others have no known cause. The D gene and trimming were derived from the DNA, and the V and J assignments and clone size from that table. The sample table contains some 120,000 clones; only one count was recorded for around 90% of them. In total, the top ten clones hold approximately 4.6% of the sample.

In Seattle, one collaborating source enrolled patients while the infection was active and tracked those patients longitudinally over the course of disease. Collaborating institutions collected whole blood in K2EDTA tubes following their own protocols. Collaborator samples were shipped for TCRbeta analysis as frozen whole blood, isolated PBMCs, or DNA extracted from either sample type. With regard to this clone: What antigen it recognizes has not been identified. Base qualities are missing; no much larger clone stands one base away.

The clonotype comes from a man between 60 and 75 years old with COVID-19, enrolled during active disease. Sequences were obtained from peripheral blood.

DNA sequence: TGTGCCAGCAGCCCGCGACGGACAGGGGTAGAGACCCAGTACTTC. This gives the protein CASSPRRTGVETQYF. The chain is made from TRBV5-5 and TRBJ2-5; the central 9 bases match TRBD1. Trimmed from V: 4 bases; trimmed from J: 4 bases; junction bases lacking a gene match: 8. CDR1 and CDR2, looked up from the germline V gene (reference sequence), are SGHKS and YYEKEE. From cysteine to phenylalanine, the CDR3 is 15 amino acids long. The DNA shown is the 45-base CDR3, in frame from base 1.